The 26 T cell receptor beta chains presented below share a single source sample, sequenced in a study of blood T cell repertoires in COVID-19. Method: immunoSEQ multiplex PCR; TCRdb's copy keeps in-frame clones and lacks some. The table has 75,000 or so clones, 83% seen once; the top ten hold 18%. The sequencing input was peripheral blood. The receptor source for this set is an elderly woman with acute or convalescent COVID-19.

This clone has more than one count but fewer than ten. The chain carries TRBV27 and TRBJ1-1; TRBD1 aligns across 12 bases. The CDR3 is 15 amino acids. With 5 bases clipped from V and 8 bases from J, the junction kept 9 bases outside the gene matches. Germline CDR1 reads MNHEY; CDR2 reads SMNVEV (reference sequence). In nucleotides, the CDR3 is TGTGCCAGCAGTCCGGGACAGGGGGCTCAGCCCGAAGCTTTCTTT. Its translation is CASSPGQGAQPEAFF.

The V call is TRBV28, the J call TRBJ1-5; D call uncertain. Germline V gene sequence: CDR1 MDHEN, CDR2 SYDVKM. This CDR3 region has 13 residues. V was cut by 5 bases and J by 4 bases, with 9 bases left in between. In nucleotides, the CDR3 is TGTGCCAGCAGTAATACTCCTAATCAGCCCCAGCATTTT. This codes for CASSNTPNQPQHF. Supplemented by reference TRBV28 and TRBJ1-5, the full variable domain reads DVKVTQSSRYLVKRTGEKVFLECVQDMDHENMFWYRQDPGLGLRLIYFSYDVKMKEKGDIPEGYSVSREKKERFSLILESASTNQTSMYLCASSNTPNQPQHFGDGTRLSIL.

This clone has a handful of counts. The chain recombines TRBV19 with TRBJ2-1; 15 bases match TRBD2. Germline CDR1 is LNHDA and CDR2 is SQIVND (reference sequence). The CDR3 length is 19 residues. V was pared by 3 bases and J by 6 bases, with 12 bases of the junction left unmatched. The DNA for the CDR3 is TGTGCCAGTAGTATGCTCGGACTAGCGGGAGGGCCGGGAAGCAATGAGCAGTTCTTC. This gives the protein CASSMLGLAGGPGSNEQFF.

The J gene is TRBJ2-6, the V gene TRBV5-1; 14 nucleotides match TRBD2. J was trimmed by 2 bases and V by 9 bases; bases with no gene match: 10. Germline V gene sequence: CDR1 SGHRS, CDR2 YFSETQ. The CDR3 extends over 18 amino acids. The CDR3 is CATHPGLAGVAGANVLTF. The CDR3 bases are TGCGCCACCCACCCGGGACTAGCGGGAGTTGCTGGGGCCAACGTCCTGACTTTC. The variable domain in full, completed from reference TRBV5-1 and TRBJ2-6, reads KAGVTQTPRYLIKTRGQQVTLSCSPISGHRSVSWYQQTPGQGLQFLFEYFSETQRNKGNFPGRFSGRQFSNSRSEMNVSTLELGDSALYLCATHPGLAGVAGANVLTFGAGSRLTVL.

This clone came up a few times. V is TRBV19 and J is TRBJ2-1, with 7 bases fitting TRBD2. This CDR3 has 15 residues. Trimming removed 5 bases from V and 0 bases from J; junction bases left unmatched: 4. Germline V gene sequence: CDR1 LNHDA, CDR2 SQIVND (reference sequence). CDR3 sequence reads: CASSETGGSYNEQFF. CDR3 DNA: TGTGCCAGTAGTGAGACGGGGGGCTCCTACAATGAGCAGTTCTTC.

The V and J genes are TRBV28 and TRBJ1-2; no clear D. The CDR3 length is 13 residues. Trimming took off 3 bases at V and 8 bases at J, with 13 bases between the two ends. CDR1 is MDHEN and CDR2 is SYDVKM in the germline V gene. The CDR3 here is CASSLNTFQGYTF. For the CDR3, the DNA is TGTGCCAGCAGTTTGAATACGTTTCAGGGCTACACCTTC.

The chain recombines TRBV10-2 with TRBJ2-3; 7 bases map to TRBD1. This CDR3 comprises 15 residues. CDR1 is WSHSY and CDR2 is SAAADI in the germline V gene. The junction had 9 bases not matched to a gene; V was cut back by 7 bases and J by 2 bases. This chain's CDR3 is CASTRDRVITDTQYF. Written as DNA, the CDR3 is TGCGCCAGCACCCGGGACAGAGTTATCACAGATACGCAGTATTTT.

The chain joins TRBV11-3 to TRBJ1-6, with 9 bases identical to TRBD1. Germline values: CDR1 SGHNT, CDR2 YENEEA. The V and J ends lost 5 bases and 7 bases, in that order; junction bases with no gene match: 9. This CDR3 is built from 16 residues. CDR3 protein: CASSPKRGQGNSPLHF. The CDR3 DNA reads as TGTGCCAGCAGCCCAAAACGTGGACAGGGGAATTCACCCCTCCACTTT.

This clone appeared a single time. The chain carries TRBV5-5 and TRBJ1-2, with no clear D. The CDR3 covers 12 residues. V was pared by 5 bases and J by 7 bases, with 12 bases between. The germline V gene encodes CDR1 SGHKS and CDR2 YYEKEE (reference sequence). Here the CDR3 DNA reads TGTGCCAGCAGAACAGACATATCTGGCTACACCTTC. This sequence encodes CASRTDISGYTF.

The rearrangement uses TRBV18 and TRBJ2-1; 9 nucleotides agree with TRBD2. This CDR3 has 16 amino acids. Germline lookup yields CDR1 KGHSH and CDR2 LQKENI. V lost 0 bases and J lost 12; bases outside the gene matches: 12. CDR3 bases: TGTGCCAGCTCACCACCGGGCGGGGGGGATGCAATGATGCAGTTCTTC. This encodes CASSPPGGGDAMMQFF.

This clone was found once. The J gene is TRBJ2-1, the V gene TRBV2; possibly TRBD1 for D (6 bases). This CDR3 has 14 amino acids. V was pared by 7 bases and J by 5 bases, with 15 bases between. From germline, CDR1 is SNHLY and CDR2 FYNNEI. CDR3: CASTPGRGDNEQFF. CDR3 coding DNA: TGTGCCAGCACGCCGGGCAGGGGCGACAATGAGCAGTTCTTC.

V is TRBV6-5 and J is TRBJ2-7, with a possible D match to TRBD1 (6 bases). Trimming left V 8 bases short and J 5 bases short, with 10 bases between. CDR3 length equals 11 residues. Germline CDR1 MNHEY, CDR2 SVGAGI. The CDR3: CASGRGHEQYF. Written as DNA, the CDR3 is TGTGCCAGCGGCAGGGGCCACGAGCAGTACTTC.

The V call is TRBV6-5, the J call TRBJ2-5; TRBD1 matches at 8 bases. Germline V gene data show CDR1 as MNHEY and CDR2 as SVGAGI. The ends lost 5 bases at V and 2 bases at J; junction bases unmatched: 7. The CDR3 extends over 15 amino acids. CDR3 coding DNA: TGTGCCAGCAGTAGCCCCCACAGGGGGCAAGAGACCCAGTACTTC. It yields the protein CASSSPHRGQETQYF.

To note about this clone: In the same sample, other DNA sequences code for this CDR3. J is TRBJ1-1 and V is TRBV5-1, with D tentatively TRBD1 (5 bases). CDR3 length: 14 residues. Germline CDR1 SGHRS, CDR2 YFSETQ. V dropped 1 base and J dropped 3 bases, with 10 bases sitting between them. This CDR3 is CASSLQGRDTEAFF. Written as DNA, the CDR3 is TGCGCCAGCAGCTTGCAGGGTAGGGACACTGAAGCTTTCTTT.

The chain combines TRBV5-4 with TRBJ2-2, with 12 bases fitting TRBD2. CDR1 is SGHNT and CDR2 is YYREEE in the germline V gene (reference sequence). The trim removed 1 base at V and 2 bases at J, leaving 9 bases unmatched. CDR3 length equals 19 residues. CDR3 DNA sequence: TGTGCCAGCAGCTTGCGACCCCTAGCGGGAGGGCTCAACACCGGGGAGCTGTTTTTT. As protein: CASSLRPLAGGLNTGELFF.

In this sample, this clone turned up a few times. The rearrangement joins TRBV29-1 to TRBJ1-2, with TRBD1 identical over 7 bases. The CDR3 runs to 15 residues. Germline CDR1 SQVTM, CDR2 ANQGSEA. The V gene end was trimmed by 6 bases and the J gene end by 4 bases; junction bases not matched to a gene: 14. The CDR3 nucleotides are TGCAGCGTCCTAACCACTGCCGCAGGGGGCTATGGCTACACCTTC. Encoded protein: CSVLTTAAGGYGYTF.

The chain employs TRBV27 and TRBJ1-2; perhaps TRBD1 as D (5 bases). The germline CDR1 and CDR2 sequences are MNHEY and SMNVEV (reference sequence). V lost 5 bases, J lost 4 bases, and 11 bases lay in between. The CDR3 is 13 residues long. CDR3 loop: CASSLREGYGYTF. Here the CDR3 DNA reads TGTGCCAGCAGTCTCAGGGAGGGCTATGGCTACACCTTC.

The V and J genes are TRBV7-9 and TRBJ1-4; 10 positions match TRBD1. The CDR3 extends over 16 amino acids. The junction had 9 bases not matched to a gene; V was cut back by 5 bases and J by 6 bases. Germline V gene lookup returns CDR1 SEHNR and CDR2 FQNEAQ (reference sequence). The CDR3 DNA follows: TGTGCCAGCAGCCGTCACCTGACAGGGGGCTATGAAAAACTGTTTTTT. Amino acid sequence: CASSRHLTGGYEKLFF.

This chain connects TRBV6-5 to TRBJ1-2; no firm D call. CDR3 length: 15 residues. The germline CDR1 and CDR2 sequences are MNHEY and SVGAGI. Trimming pared 0 bases from V and 2 bases from J, leaving 10 bases between. DNA of the CDR3: TGTGCCAGCAGTTACTCACCGACTACCAACTATGGCTACACCTTC. Protein sequence: CASSYSPTTNYGYTF.

This chain connects TRBV3-1 (or the pseudogene TRBV3-2) to TRBJ2-7; D call uncertain. The length of the CDR3 is 14 residues. Germline CDR1 reads LGHDT; CDR2 reads YNNKEL (reference sequence). V was pared by 2 bases and J by 2 bases, with 10 bases between. CDR3 residues: CASSQNAATYEQYF. The DNA of the CDR3 is TGTGCCAGCAGCCAAAACGCGGCCACCTACGAGCAGTACTTC.

This chain joins TRBV5-8 and TRBJ2-1; 8 bases map to TRBD2. After removal of 3 bases from V and 2 bases from J, the junction contained 4 bases not matched to a gene. Germline V gene lookup returns CDR1 SGHTS and CDR2 YDEGEE. This CDR3 comprises 15 residues. The CDR3 loop reads CASSSGLAAYNEQFF. The CDR3 bases are TGTGCCAGCAGCTCCGGACTAGCTGCCTACAATGAGCAGTTCTTC.

The chain carries TRBV27 and TRBJ2-7; D uncertain. The germline CDR1 and CDR2 sequences are MNHEY and SMNVEV (reference sequence). V was pared by 2 bases and J by 3 bases, with 8 bases between. This CDR3 spans 13 amino acids. This CDR3 reads CASSLGRSYEQYF. The DNA of the CDR3 is TGTGCCAGCAGTTTAGGTCGGAGCTACGAGCAGTACTTC.

This rearrangement joins TRBV30 to TRBJ2-5; 7 positions match TRBD1. V trimming: 0 bases; J trimming: 4 bases; junction bases outside the gene matches: 5. CDR1 and CDR2 from the germline V gene are GTSNPN and SVGIG (reference sequence). The CDR3 spans 14 residues. CDR3 residues: CAWSVGGRAETQYF. The DNA of the CDR3 is TGTGCCTGGAGTGTAGGGGGCCGGGCAGAGACCCAGTACTTC.

The V gene is TRBV27, the J gene TRBJ1-6, with TRBD1 matching 10 bases. The V gene's germline CDR1 is MNHEY and CDR2 SMNVEV (reference sequence). This CDR3 spans 16 amino acids. Losses at the gene ends were 2 bases for V and 4 bases for J; bases not matched to a gene: 2. The CDR3 region is CASSLTGQGYNSPLHF. CDR3 DNA sequence: TGTGCCAGCAGTTTAACGGGACAGGGGTATAATTCACCCCTCCACTTT.

The chain joins TRBV13 to TRBJ1-2; D perhaps matches TRBD1 (5 bases). CDR3 size: 16 residues. The V gene's germline CDR1 is PRHDT and CDR2 FYEKMQ (reference sequence). V lost 5 bases, J lost 0 bases, and 16 bases lay in between. The CDR3 DNA is TGTGCCAGCAGCCTCGGGGGTACGGGCTCTAACTATGGCTACACCTTC. Amino acids: CASSLGGTGSNYGYTF.

The chain carries TRBV2 and TRBJ2-3, with 10 positions matching TRBD1. The ends lost 0 bases at V and 6 bases at J; junction bases unmatched: 6. Germline CDR1 reads SNHLY; CDR2 reads FYNNEI. The CDR3 is made up of 16 amino acids. The CDR3 nucleotides read TGTGCCAGCAGTGAAGCGCAGGGACAGGGGACCGATACGCAGTATTTT. It encodes CASSEAQGQGTDTQYF. The whole variable domain, filled in from reference TRBV2 and TRBJ2-3, reads EPEVTQTPSHQVTQMGQEVILRCVPISNHLYFYWYRQILGQKVEFLVSFYNNEISEKSEIFDDQFSVERPDGSNFTLKIRSTKLEDSAMYFCASSEAQGQGTDTQYFGPGTRLTVL.